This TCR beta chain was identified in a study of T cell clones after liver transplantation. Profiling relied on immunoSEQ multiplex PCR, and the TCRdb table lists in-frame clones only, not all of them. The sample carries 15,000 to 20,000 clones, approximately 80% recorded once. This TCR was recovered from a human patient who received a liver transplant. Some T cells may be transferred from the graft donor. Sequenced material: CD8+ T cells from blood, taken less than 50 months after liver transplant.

CDR3 loop: CASSLQDSGNTIYF. The CDR3 DNA is TGTGCCAGCAGTTTACAGGACTCTGGAAACACCATATATTTT. The chain joins TRBV6-6 to TRBJ1-3; TRBD1 is a possible D gene (5 bases). V lost 4 bases and J lost 0, with 7 bases in between. The CDR3 is 14 amino acids. The V gene's germline CDR1 is MNHNY and CDR2 SVGAGI (reference sequence).